This is a list of T cell receptor beta chains from one sample in a study of cytotoxic CD8 clonotypes in ibrutinib-treated CLL. Only in-frame clones appear in the TCRdb table, and some are missing; sequencing was by immunoSEQ multiplex PCR. The sample includes 15,000 to 20,000 clones, 68% of them seen just once. The sample was PBMCs, taken before ibrutinib treatment. The source is a human donor with chronic lymphocytic leukemia. The CDR3 runs from the conserved cysteine through the conserved F or W. Fields, in order: CDR3 length, V gene, D gene, J gene, clone size, CDR3 DNA, CDR3 protein. The D gene is left open where the match is weak. The size field is filled for only some rows; it gives once, few, many or a size class.

length: 11; V: TRBV6-6; D: NA; J: TRBJ1-1; size: NA; DNA: TGTGCCAGCAGAACGGCCTCTCGAGCTTTCTTT; CDR3: CASRTASRAFF
length: 13; V: TRBV5-4; D: NA; J: TRBJ1-2; size: NA; DNA: TGTGCCAGCGCTGGGCCAGCTAACTATGGCTACACCTTC; CDR3: CASAGPANYGYTF
length: 12; V: TRBV2; D: NA; J: TRBJ2-3; size: NA; DNA: TGTGCCAGCAGTGCAGGCCCAGATACGCAGTATTTT; CDR3: CASSAGPDTQYF
length: 14; V: TRBV6-6; D: NA; J: TRBJ2-1; size: NA; DNA: TGTGCCAGCAATAGGGGTTACCAAACAGGGGAGCAGTTCTTC; CDR3: CASNRGYQTGEQFF
length: 17; V: TRBV27; D: TRBD2; J: TRBJ2-7; size: NA; DNA: TGTGCCAGCAGTTTACGAAGAGGACTAGCTGCAACCTACGAGCAGTACTTC; CDR3: CASSLRRGLAATYEQYF
length: 14; V: TRBV28; D: NA; J: TRBJ2-7; size: NA; DNA: TGTGCCAGCAGTTTAACCCCTAACAGCTACGAGCAGTACTTC; CDR3: CASSLTPNSYEQYF
length: 14; V: TRBV5-1; D: TRBD2; J: TRBJ2-5; size: NA; DNA: TGCGCCAGCAGCTTGAGCGGGGGCGAAGAGACCCAGTACTTC; CDR3: CASSLSGGEETQYF
length: 14; V: TRBV2; D: TRBD1; J: TRBJ1-5; size: medium-sized; DNA: TGTGCCAGCAGCCCTGGACAGGTACGTCAGCCCCAGCATTTT; CDR3: CASSPGQVRQPQHF
length: 15; V: TRBV11-2; D: NA; J: TRBJ2-1; size: NA; DNA: TGTGCCAGCAGCTTAGTGTCAAACATTTACAATGAGCAGTTCTTC; CDR3: CASSLVSNIYNEQFF
length: 13; V: TRBV29-1; D: NA; J: TRBJ2-5; size: NA; DNA: TGCAGCGTTCCCGTGGGTAGCGCGGGGACCCAGTACTTC; CDR3: CSVPVGSAGTQYF
length: 14; V: TRBV30; D: TRBD1; J: TRBJ2-7; size: NA; DNA: TGTGCCTGGGGAAGGGGGCAGGGGGCGTACGAGCAGTACTTC; CDR3: CAWGRGQGAYEQYF
length: 13; V: TRBV6-6; D: NA; J: TRBJ2-3; size: NA; DNA: TGTGCCAGCAGTTGGGGGGGCACAGATACGCAGTATTTT; CDR3: CASSWGGTDTQYF
length: 13; V: TRBV27; D: NA; J: TRBJ2-5; size: once; DNA: TGTGCCAGCAGTCGCGGTGGGGGTACGACCCAGTACTTC; CDR3: CASSRGGGTTQYF
length: 12; V: TRBV28; D: NA; J: TRBJ2-3; size: NA; DNA: TGTGCCAGCAGTTTGAGCACAGATACGCAGTATTTT; CDR3: CASSLSTDTQYF
length: 13; V: TRBV5-1; D: NA; J: TRBJ1-4; size: NA; DNA: TGCGCCAGCAGCTTGGGGTCTAATGAAAAACTGTTTTTT; CDR3: CASSLGSNEKLFF
length: 14; V: TRBV6-5; D: NA; J: TRBJ1-5; size: NA; DNA: TGTGCCAGCAGTTACTCAGGGTTTGATCAGCCCCAGCATTTT; CDR3: CASSYSGFDQPQHF
length: 12; V: TRBV4-1; D: NA; J: TRBJ2-3; size: few; DNA: TGCGCCAGCAGCCAGGTGTTAGATACGCAGTATTTT; CDR3: CASSQVLDTQYF
length: 14; V: TRBV2; D: TRBD2; J: TRBJ2-2; size: NA; DNA: TGTGCTACCCCGGGACTACCGAACACCGGGGAGCTGTTTTTT; CDR3: CATPGLPNTGELFF
length: 15; V: TRBV4-1; D: NA; J: TRBJ2-5; size: few; DNA: TGCGCCAGCAGCCACGGAGGGCGGGACCCTGGCGCCCAGTACTTC; CDR3: CASSHGGRDPGAQYF
length: 13; V: TRBV30; D: NA; J: TRBJ1-6; size: NA; DNA: TGTGCCTGGACCGCCAACTATAATTCACCCCTCCACTTT; CDR3: CAWTANYNSPLHF
length: 16; V: TRBV28; D: NA; J: TRBJ2-7; size: NA; DNA: TGTGCCAGCCTCCCTATAGGGCAGGGATTTTCCTACGAGCAGTACTTC; CDR3: CASLPIGQGFSYEQYF
length: 14; V: TRBV29-1; D: NA; J: TRBJ1-5; size: NA; DNA: TGCAGCGTTGGGGACGGGGGCCGCAATCAGCCCCAGCATTTT; CDR3: CSVGDGGRNQPQHF
length: 14; V: TRBV6-5; D: TRBD2; J: TRBJ2-1; size: NA; DNA: TGTGCCAGCAGTGAGGCGGGGGAGGTCGATGAGCAGTTCTTC; CDR3: CASSEAGEVDEQFF
length: 14; V: TRBV5-1; D: NA; J: TRBJ2-7; size: NA; DNA: TGCGCCAGCAGCCCCGGGGACAACTCCTACGAGCAGTACTTC; CDR3: CASSPGDNSYEQYF
length: 13; V: TRBV7-3; D: TRBD1; J: TRBJ1-2; size: few; DNA: TGTGCCAGCAGCTTGGACAGGGACTATGGCTACACCTTC; CDR3: CASSLDRDYGYTF
length: 14; V: TRBV10-3; D: NA; J: TRBJ1-1; size: NA; DNA: TGTGCCACCAAGGACAGTTTGTTGAACACTGAAGCTTTCTTT; CDR3: CATKDSLLNTEAFF
length: 14; V: TRBV28; D: NA; J: TRBJ1-3; size: few; DNA: TGTGCCAGCAGCCCTGGGGGGTCTGGAAACACCATATATTTT; CDR3: CASSPGGSGNTIYF
length: 13; V: TRBV7-9; D: NA; J: TRBJ2-7; size: NA; DNA: TGTGCCAGCAGCTTCAGGACCGTCTACGAGCAGTACTTC; CDR3: CASSFRTVYEQYF
length: 17; V: TRBV7-2; D: TRBD2; J: TRBJ2-1; size: NA; DNA: TGTGCCAGCAGCGTCGGGACTAGCGGGGGGGCCCTCAATGAGCAGTTCTTC; CDR3: CASSVGTSGGALNEQFF
length: 14; V: TRBV18; D: NA; J: TRBJ1-2; size: NA; DNA: TGTGCCAGCTCACCAGAGGCAGGGAGGAGTGGCTACACCTTC; CDR3: CASSPEAGRSGYTF
length: 15; V: TRBV7-2; D: NA; J: TRBJ2-3; size: NA; DNA: TGTGCCAGCAGCTTAGTCGGGGGGCCGACAGATACGCAGTATTTT; CDR3: CASSLVGGPTDTQYF
length: 13; V: TRBV28; D: TRBD1; J: TRBJ1-3; size: NA; DNA: TGTGCCAGCGGCACGGACAGGGGAAACACCATATATTTT; CDR3: CASGTDRGNTIYF
length: 13; V: TRBV7-3; D: NA; J: TRBJ2-3; size: NA; DNA: TGTGCCAGCAGCTCCTACGTGTTCGATACGCAGTATTTT; CDR3: CASSSYVFDTQYF
length: 14; V: TRBV9; D: TRBD1; J: TRBJ1-6; size: NA; DNA: TGTGCCAGCAGTGCGTCAGGGGGTAATTCACCCCTCCACTTT; CDR3: CASSASGGNSPLHF
length: 14; V: TRBV19; D: NA; J: TRBJ1-6; size: few; DNA: TGTGCCAGTAGGAGAACGGATCCGAATTCACCCCTCCACTTT; CDR3: CASRRTDPNSPLHF
length: 11; V: TRBV6-1; D: NA; J: TRBJ1-2; size: NA; DNA: TGTGCCAGCAGTGACCTCTTTGGCTACACCTTC; CDR3: CASSDLFGYTF
length: 14; V: TRBV28; D: TRBD2; J: TRBJ2-5; size: NA; DNA: TGTGCCAGCACGGGGCGGGGGGTCCAAGAGACCCAGTACTTC; CDR3: CASTGRGVQETQYF
length: 14; V: TRBV19; D: TRBD2; J: TRBJ2-1; size: few; DNA: TGTGCCAGTGCCAACGACGGGAGGGTCAATGAGCAGTTCTTC; CDR3: CASANDGRVNEQFF
length: 12; V: TRBV7-2; D: NA; J: TRBJ2-7; size: NA; DNA: TGTGCCAGCAGCCCTTTATCCCCCGAGCAGTACTTC; CDR3: CASSPLSPEQYF
length: 14; V: TRBV5-5; D: NA; J: TRBJ1-2; size: NA; DNA: TGTGCCAGCAGCTTGATCGACGGTTACTATGGCTACACCTTC; CDR3: CASSLIDGYYGYTF
length: 14; V: TRBV30; D: TRBD2; J: TRBJ2-3; size: NA; DNA: TGTGCCTGGGGACTAGCGGGGGGCACAGATACGCAGTATTTT; CDR3: CAWGLAGGTDTQYF
length: 13; V: TRBV5-1; D: NA; J: TRBJ2-7; size: NA; DNA: TGCGCCAGCAAGGTCGGGGGACCCTACGAGCAGTACTTC; CDR3: CASKVGGPYEQYF
length: 13; V: TRBV30; D: NA; J: TRBJ1-5; size: NA; DNA: TGTGCCTGGAGCAAGGGGGGGGATCAGCCCCAGCATTTT; CDR3: CAWSKGGDQPQHF
length: 13; V: TRBV7-3; D: NA; J: TRBJ2-1; size: NA; DNA: TGTGCCAGCAGCCCATTTACGGCAGGGGAGCAGTTCTTC; CDR3: CASSPFTAGEQFF
length: 16; V: TRBV5-6; D: TRBD1; J: TRBJ2-1; size: NA; DNA: TGTGCCAGCAGCAAACAGGGGAACATAGGGTACAATGAGCAGTTCTTC; CDR3: CASSKQGNIGYNEQFF
length: 11; V: TRBV20-1; D: NA; J: TRBJ2-3; size: once; DNA: TGCAGTGCTAGTCGTGGAGATACGCAGTATTTT; CDR3: CSASRGDTQYF
length: 12; V: TRBV2; D: NA; J: TRBJ1-1; size: NA; DNA: TGTGCCAGCAGTGAATCGGGGACTGAAGCTTTCTTT; CDR3: CASSESGTEAFF
length: 14; V: TRBV4-2; D: TRBD1; J: TRBJ1-2; size: few; DNA: TGTGCCAGCAGCCAGGGACAGGGGAGAGATGGCTACACCTTC; CDR3: CASSQGQGRDGYTF
length: 16; V: TRBV4-2; D: TRBD2; J: TRBJ2-1; size: NA; DNA: TGTGCCAGCAGCCAAGTTTGGAGCGGGGGGCGGGGTGAGCAGTTCTTC; CDR3: CASSQVWSGGRGEQFF
length: 16; V: TRBV7-9; D: NA; J: TRBJ1-2; size: few; DNA: TGTGCCAGCAGCTTAGGGGGACCGGGACGCTTGGATGGCTACACCTTC; CDR3: CASSLGGPGRLDGYTF
length: 16; V: TRBV7-8; D: NA; J: TRBJ1-1; size: NA; DNA: TGTGCCAGCAGCTCGCCATTGACAGATTTGAACACTGAAGCTTTCTTT; CDR3: CASSSPLTDLNTEAFF